This T cell receptor (beta chain) was documented in a study of blood T cell repertoires in COVID-19. Overall study context: The samples span acute and convalescent COVID-19 from the United States, Italy and Spain. The cDNA or gDNA used as material had been derived from T cells, B-cell-depleted T cells, or PBMCs.

The data were produced by immunoSEQ multiplex PCR, yet TCRdb's version contains in-frame clones alone and is incomplete. The table has around 370,000 clones, approximately 90% seen once. Germline assignment: CDR1 LGHDT and CDR2 YNNKEL (reference sequence). The V gene lost 3 bases and the J gene lost 7 bases, with 10 bases spanning the gap. The CDR3 contains 14 residues. This sequence joins TRBV3-1 (or the pseudogene TRBV3-2) and TRBJ1-6, with D unclear. The TCR sequence derives from a woman aged 18-35 years who had recovered from COVID-19. The material sequenced was PBMCs or T cells enriched from blood (not recorded which). CDR3 protein: CASSQASSNSPLHF. The CDR3 DNA reads as TGTGCCAGCAGCCAGGCCTCTAGCAATTCACCCCTCCACTTT.